Reported below is one T cell receptor beta chain. This sample was taken from a study of blood T cell repertoires in COVID-19. Data came from immunoSEQ multiplex PCR; TCRdb stores just in-frame clones and leaves some out. Of some 300,000 clones listed, around 92% were seen once; the top ten hold just under 9.5%. From germline, CDR1 is SGHAT and CDR2 FQNNGV. The ends lost 5 bases at V and 7 bases at J; junction bases unmatched: 14. The CDR3 sequence is 17 residues long. The rearrangement joins TRBV11-2 to TRBJ2-1; 10 bases are shared with TRBD2. This receptor was identified in a young woman who had recovered from COVID-19. The sequencing sample was made of PBMCs or T cells enriched from blood (not recorded which). As DNA, the CDR3 is TGTGCCAGCAGCCCCAGGACTAGCGGACATCAAAGGAATGAGCAGTTCTTC. It is translated as CASSPRTSGHQRNEQFF. The variable domain in full, with the rest retrieved from reference TRBV11-2 and TRBJ2-1, is EAGVAQSPRYKIIEKRQSVAFWCNPISGHATLYWYQQILGQGPKLLIQFQNNGVVDDSQLPKDRFSAERLKGVDSTLKIQPAKLEDSAVYLCASSPRTSGHQRNEQFFGPGTRLTVL.